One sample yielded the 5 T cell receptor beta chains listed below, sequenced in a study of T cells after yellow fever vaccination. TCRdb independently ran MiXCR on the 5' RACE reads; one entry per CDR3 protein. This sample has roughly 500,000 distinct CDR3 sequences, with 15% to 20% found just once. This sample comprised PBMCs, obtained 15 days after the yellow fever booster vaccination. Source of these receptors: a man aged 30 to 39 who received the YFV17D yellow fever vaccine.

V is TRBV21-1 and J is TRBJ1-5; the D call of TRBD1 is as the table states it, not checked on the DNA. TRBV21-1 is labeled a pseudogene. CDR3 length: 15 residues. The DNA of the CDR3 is TGTGCCAGCAGCACCCTCGTGACAGGGGAGGATGCCCAGCATTTT. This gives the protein CASSTLVTGEDAQHF.

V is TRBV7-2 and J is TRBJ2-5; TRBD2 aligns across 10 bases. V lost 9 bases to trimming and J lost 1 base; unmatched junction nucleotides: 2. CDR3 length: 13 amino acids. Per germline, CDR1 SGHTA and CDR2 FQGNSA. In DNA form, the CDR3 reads TGTGCCAGTGGACTAGCGGTCCAAGAGACCCAGTACTTC. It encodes CASGLAVQETQYF.

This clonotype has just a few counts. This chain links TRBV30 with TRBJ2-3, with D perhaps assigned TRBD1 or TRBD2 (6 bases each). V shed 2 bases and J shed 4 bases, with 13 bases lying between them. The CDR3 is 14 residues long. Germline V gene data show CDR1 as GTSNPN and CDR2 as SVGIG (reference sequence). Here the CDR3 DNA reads TGTGCCTGGAGTCTTGTGGGGGGCCCAGATACGCAGTATTTT. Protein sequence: CAWSLVGGPDTQYF.

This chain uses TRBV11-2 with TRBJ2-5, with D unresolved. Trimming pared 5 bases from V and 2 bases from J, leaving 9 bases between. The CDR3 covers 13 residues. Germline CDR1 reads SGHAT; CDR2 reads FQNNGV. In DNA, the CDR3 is TGTGCCAGCAGCCAAGGGTTGCAAGAGACCCAGTACTTC. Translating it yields CASSQGLQETQYF.

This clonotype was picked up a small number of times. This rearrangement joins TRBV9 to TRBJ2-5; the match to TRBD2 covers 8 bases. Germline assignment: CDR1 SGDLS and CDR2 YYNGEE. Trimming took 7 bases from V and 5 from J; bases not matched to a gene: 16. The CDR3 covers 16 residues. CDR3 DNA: TGTGCCAGCTCCGTAAGAGGATTAGCGGGAAGGGAGACCCAGTACTTC. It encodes CASSVRGLAGRETQYF.